Below, 6 T cell receptor beta chains from the same sample are listed, as sequenced in a study of T cells in narcolepsy. Clones were sequenced by immunoSEQ multiplex PCR, and TCRdb holds only the in-frame ones, with some missing. The sample carries about 33,000 clones, roughly 88% recorded once. Sequenced input: CD45RA- memory CD4+ T cells from PBMCs. The origin of the receptors is a human donor with narcolepsy.

V is TRBV19 and J is TRBJ2-5, with D possibly being TRBD1 (8 bases). Per the germline V gene, CDR1 is LNHDA and CDR2 is SQIVND (reference sequence). With 6 bases removed from V and 5 bases from J, the gap between germline ends came to 16 bases. CDR3 length: 14 residues. DNA for the CDR3: TGTGCCAGTAGGAGAACAGGGGGGGGTGAGACCCAGTACTTC. Translating gives CASRRTGGGETQYF.

The rearrangement links TRBV29-1 to TRBJ1-1; D is uncertain. CDR1 is SQVTM, CDR2 ANQGSEA, per germline. The V end was cut by 4 bases, the J end by 5 bases, with 20 bases between. The CDR3 is 15 amino acids. The CDR3 sequence: CSVVRGPSRGTEAFF. The CDR3 nucleotides read TGCAGCGTTGTAAGAGGGCCCTCGCGAGGAACTGAAGCTTTCTTT.

This sequence joins TRBV5-1 and TRBJ2-3; 7 bases agree with TRBD1. With 3 bases clipped from V and 0 bases from J, the junction kept 4 bases outside the gene matches. Germline lookup yields CDR1 SGHRS and CDR2 YFSETQ. CDR3 size: 15 residues. The CDR3: CASSWDRTSTDTQYF. The CDR3 DNA follows: TGCGCCAGCAGCTGGGACAGAACTAGCACAGATACGCAGTATTTT. The complete variable domain, with remaining parts taken from reference TRBV5-1 and TRBJ2-3, reads KAGVTQTPRYLIKTRGQQVTLSCSPISGHRSVSWYQQTPGQGLQFLFEYFSETQRNKGNFPGRFSGRQFSNSRSEMNVSTLELGDSALYLCASSWDRTSTDTQYFGPGTRLTVL.

This chain links TRBV5-1 with TRBJ1-1, with D uncertain. The ends were cut back, 6 bases at V and 0 bases at J, with 12 bases in the middle. This CDR3 has 14 residues. Germline CDR1 is SGHRS and CDR2 is YFSETQ. CDR3 sequence reads: CASKVDGLNTEAFF. Here the CDR3 DNA reads TGCGCCAGCAAGGTCGACGGCTTGAACACTGAAGCTTTCTTT.

This chain connects TRBV4-1 to TRBJ2-5; no clear D. CDR3 length: 13 amino acids. In germline, CDR1 is MGHRA, CDR2 YSYEKL. Deletions cut 1 base from V and 4 bases from J, with 7 bases between. The CDR3 loop is CASSQVRLETQYF. The DNA for the CDR3 is TGCGCCAGCAGCCAAGTCAGGTTAGAGACCCAGTACTTC.

The table lists this clone with a count of one. V is TRBV11-3 and J is TRBJ2-7; D possibly corresponds to TRBD1 (6 bases). The CDR3 consists of 16 residues. The V end lost 5 bases, the J end lost 5 bases, and 22 bases lay between the germline ends. Germline V gives CDR1 SGHNT, CDR2 YENEEA. CDR3 sequence: CASSRDTSSSGHEQYF. In DNA, the CDR3 is TGTGCCAGCAGCCGGGACACTTCATCTTCAGGGCACGAGCAGTACTTC.